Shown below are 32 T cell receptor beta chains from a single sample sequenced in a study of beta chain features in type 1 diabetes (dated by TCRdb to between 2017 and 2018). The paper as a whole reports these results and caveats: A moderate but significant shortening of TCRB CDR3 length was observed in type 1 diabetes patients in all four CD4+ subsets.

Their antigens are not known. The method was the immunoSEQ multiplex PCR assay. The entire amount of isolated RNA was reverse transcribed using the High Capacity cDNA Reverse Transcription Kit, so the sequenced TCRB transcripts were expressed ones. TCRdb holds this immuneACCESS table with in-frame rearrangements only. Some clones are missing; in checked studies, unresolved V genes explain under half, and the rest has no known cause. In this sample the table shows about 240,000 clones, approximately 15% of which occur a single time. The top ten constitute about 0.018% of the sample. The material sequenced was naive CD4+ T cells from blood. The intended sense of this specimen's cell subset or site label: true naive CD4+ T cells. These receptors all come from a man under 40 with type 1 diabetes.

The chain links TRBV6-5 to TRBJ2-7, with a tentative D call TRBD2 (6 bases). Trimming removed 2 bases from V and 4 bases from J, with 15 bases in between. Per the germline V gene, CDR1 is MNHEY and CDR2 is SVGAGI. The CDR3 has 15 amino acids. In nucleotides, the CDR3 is TGTGCCAGCAGTTACCGGGACTCGCCGGAGTACGAGCAGTACTTC. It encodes CASSYRDSPEYEQYF.

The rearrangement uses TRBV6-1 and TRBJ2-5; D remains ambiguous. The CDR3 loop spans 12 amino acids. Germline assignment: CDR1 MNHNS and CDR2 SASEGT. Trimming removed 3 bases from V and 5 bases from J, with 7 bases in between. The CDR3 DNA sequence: TGTGCCAGCAGTGAGTCCGGTGAGACCCAGTACTTC. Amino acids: CASSESGETQYF.

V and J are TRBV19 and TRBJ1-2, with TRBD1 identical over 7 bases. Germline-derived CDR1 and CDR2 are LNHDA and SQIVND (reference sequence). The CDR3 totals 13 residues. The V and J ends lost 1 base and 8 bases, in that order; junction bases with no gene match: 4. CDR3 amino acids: CASSIVGDSGYTF. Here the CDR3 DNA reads TGTGCCAGTAGTATAGTCGGGGACAGCGGCTACACCTTC.

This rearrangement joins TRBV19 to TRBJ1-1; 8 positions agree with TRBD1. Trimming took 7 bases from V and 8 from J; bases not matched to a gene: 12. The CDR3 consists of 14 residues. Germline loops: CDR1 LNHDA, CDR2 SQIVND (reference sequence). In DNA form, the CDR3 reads TGTGCCAGTAACCCGGACAGGGAAGTGATCGAAGCTTTCTTT. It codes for CASNPDREVIEAFF.

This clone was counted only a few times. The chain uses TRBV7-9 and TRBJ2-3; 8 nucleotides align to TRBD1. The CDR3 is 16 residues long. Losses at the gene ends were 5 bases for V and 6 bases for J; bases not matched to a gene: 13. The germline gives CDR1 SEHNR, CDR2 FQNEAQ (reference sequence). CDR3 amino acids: CASSPRATGEWDTQYF. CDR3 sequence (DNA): TGTGCCAGCAGCCCTCGCGCGACAGGGGAATGGGATACGCAGTATTTT.

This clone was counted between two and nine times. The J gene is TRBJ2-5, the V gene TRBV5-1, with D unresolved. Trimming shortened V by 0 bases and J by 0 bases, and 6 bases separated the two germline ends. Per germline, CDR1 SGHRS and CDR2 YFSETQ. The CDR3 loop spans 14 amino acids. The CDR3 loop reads CASSLASDQETQYF. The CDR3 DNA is TGCGCCAGCAGCTTGGCCAGCGACCAAGAGACCCAGTACTTC.

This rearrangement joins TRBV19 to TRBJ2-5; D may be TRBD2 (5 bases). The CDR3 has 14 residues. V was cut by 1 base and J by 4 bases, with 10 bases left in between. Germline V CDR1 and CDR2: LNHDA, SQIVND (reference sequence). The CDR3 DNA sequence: TGTGCCAGTAGTATAGGGCTAGCACGAGAGACCCAGTACTTC. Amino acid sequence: CASSIGLARETQYF.

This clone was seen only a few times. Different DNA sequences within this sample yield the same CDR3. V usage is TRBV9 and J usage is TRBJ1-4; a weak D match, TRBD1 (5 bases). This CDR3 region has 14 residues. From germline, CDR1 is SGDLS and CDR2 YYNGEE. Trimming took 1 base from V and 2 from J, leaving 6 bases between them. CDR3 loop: CASSVSGTNEKLFF. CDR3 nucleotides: TGTGCCAGCAGCGTATCAGGGACTAATGAAAAACTGTTTTTT.

CDR3 loop: CASSKEEGQVYSNQPQHF. The CDR3 DNA reads as TGTGCCAGCAGCAAAGAGGAGGGACAGGTTTATAGCAATCAGCCCCAGCATTTT. V gene TRBV21-1 combines with J gene TRBJ1-5; no check of the table's D call, TRBD1, against the DNA was made. TRBV21-1 is an annotated pseudogene. The CDR3 runs to 18 residues.

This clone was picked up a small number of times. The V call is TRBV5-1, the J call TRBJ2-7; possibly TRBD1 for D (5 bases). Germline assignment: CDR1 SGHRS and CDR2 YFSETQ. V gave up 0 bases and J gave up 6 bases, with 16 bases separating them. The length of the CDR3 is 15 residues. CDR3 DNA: TGCGCCAGCAGCTTGGTAGGGGCAAACCTCGGCGAGCAGTACTTC. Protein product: CASSLVGANLGEQYF.

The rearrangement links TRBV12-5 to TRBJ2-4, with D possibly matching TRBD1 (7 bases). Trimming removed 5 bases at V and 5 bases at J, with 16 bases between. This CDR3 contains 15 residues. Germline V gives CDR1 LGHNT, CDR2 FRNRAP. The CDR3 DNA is TGTGCTAGTGGTGGAGGGGGCCGCTCCCAAAACATTCAGTACTTC. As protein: CASGGGGRSQNIQYF. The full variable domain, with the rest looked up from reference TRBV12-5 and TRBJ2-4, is DARVTQTPRHKVTEMGQEVTMRCQPILGHNTVFWYRQTMMQGLELLAYFRNRAPLDDSGMPKDRFSAEMPDATLATLKIQPSEPRDSAVYFCASGGGGRSQNIQYFGAGTRLSVL.

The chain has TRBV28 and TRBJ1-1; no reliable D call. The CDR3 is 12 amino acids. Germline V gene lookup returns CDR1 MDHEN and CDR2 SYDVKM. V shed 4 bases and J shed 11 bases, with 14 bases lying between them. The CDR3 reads CASSSTDFHAFF. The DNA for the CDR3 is TGTGCCAGCAGTTCTACTGACTTTCATGCTTTCTTT. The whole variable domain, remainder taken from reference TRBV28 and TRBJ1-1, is DVKVTQSSRYLVKRTGEKVFLECVQDMDHENMFWYRQDPGLGLRLIYFSYDVKMKEKGDIPEGYSVSREKKERFSLILESASTNQTSMYLCASSSTDFHAFFGQGTRLTVV.

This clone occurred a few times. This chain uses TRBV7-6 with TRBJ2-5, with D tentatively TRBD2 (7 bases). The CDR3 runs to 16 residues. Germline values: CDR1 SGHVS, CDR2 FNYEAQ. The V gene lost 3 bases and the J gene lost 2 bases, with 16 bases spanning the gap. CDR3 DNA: TGTGCCAGCAGCTTTGGGGGCGGGGGACTACAAGAGACCCAGTACTTC. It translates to CASSFGGGGLQETQYF.

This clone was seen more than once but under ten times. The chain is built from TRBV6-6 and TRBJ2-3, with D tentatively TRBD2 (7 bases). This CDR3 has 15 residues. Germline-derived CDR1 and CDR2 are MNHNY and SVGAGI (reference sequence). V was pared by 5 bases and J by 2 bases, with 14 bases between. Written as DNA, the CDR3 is TGTGCCAGCAGTCCCTCGGGGGGCCCCACAGATACGCAGTATTTT. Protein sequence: CASSPSGGPTDTQYF.

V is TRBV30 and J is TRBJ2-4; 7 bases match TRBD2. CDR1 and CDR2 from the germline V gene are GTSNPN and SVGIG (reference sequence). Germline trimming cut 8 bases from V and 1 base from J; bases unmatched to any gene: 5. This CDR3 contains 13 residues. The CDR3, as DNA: TGTGCCCACGCCGGGGGGGCCAAAAACATTCAGTACTTC. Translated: CAHAGGAKNIQYF.

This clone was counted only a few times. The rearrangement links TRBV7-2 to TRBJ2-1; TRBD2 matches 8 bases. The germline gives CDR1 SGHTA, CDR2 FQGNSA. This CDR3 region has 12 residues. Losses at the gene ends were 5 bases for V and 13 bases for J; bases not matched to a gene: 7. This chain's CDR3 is CASSHRVAGQFF. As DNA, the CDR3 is TGTGCCAGCAGCCACCGAGTAGCGGGACAGTTCTTC.

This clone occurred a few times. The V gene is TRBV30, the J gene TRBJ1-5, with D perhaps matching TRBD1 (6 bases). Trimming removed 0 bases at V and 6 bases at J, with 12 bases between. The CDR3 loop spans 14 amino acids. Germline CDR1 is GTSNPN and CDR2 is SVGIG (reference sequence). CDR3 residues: CAWSVQPGAQPQHF. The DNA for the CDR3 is TGTGCCTGGAGTGTACAACCAGGGGCTCAGCCCCAGCATTTT.

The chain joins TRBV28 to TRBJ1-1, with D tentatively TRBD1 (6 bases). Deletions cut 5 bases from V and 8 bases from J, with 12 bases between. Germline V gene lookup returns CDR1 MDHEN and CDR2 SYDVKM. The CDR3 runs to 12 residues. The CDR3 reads CASSAQGREAFF. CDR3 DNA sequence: TGTGCCAGCAGTGCACAGGGAAGGGAAGCTTTCTTT.

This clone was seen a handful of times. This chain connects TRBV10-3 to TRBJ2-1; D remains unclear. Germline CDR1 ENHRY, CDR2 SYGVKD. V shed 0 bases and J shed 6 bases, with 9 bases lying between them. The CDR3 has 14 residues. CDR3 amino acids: CAISESLASNEQFF. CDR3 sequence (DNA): TGTGCCATCAGTGAGTCGTTAGCTTCCAATGAGCAGTTCTTC.

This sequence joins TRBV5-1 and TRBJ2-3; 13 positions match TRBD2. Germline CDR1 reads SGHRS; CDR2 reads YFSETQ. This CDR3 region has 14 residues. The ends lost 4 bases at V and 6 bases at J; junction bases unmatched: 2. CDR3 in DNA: TGCGCCAGCAGCCGGACTAGCGGGAGTGATACGCAGTATTTT. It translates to CASSRTSGSDTQYF.

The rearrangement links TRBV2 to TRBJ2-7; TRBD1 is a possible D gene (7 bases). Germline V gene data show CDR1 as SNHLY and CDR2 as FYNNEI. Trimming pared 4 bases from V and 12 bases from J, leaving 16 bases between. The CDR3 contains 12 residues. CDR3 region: CASSGGTARVYF. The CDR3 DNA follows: TGTGCCAGCAGTGGCGGGACAGCCCGTGTGTACTTC.

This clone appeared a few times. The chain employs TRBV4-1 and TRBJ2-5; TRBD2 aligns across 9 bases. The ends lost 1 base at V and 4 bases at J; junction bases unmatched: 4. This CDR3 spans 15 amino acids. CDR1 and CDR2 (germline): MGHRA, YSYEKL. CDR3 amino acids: CASSQGVAGVETQYF. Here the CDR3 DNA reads TGCGCCAGCAGCCAAGGGGTAGCGGGGGTAGAGACCCAGTACTTC.

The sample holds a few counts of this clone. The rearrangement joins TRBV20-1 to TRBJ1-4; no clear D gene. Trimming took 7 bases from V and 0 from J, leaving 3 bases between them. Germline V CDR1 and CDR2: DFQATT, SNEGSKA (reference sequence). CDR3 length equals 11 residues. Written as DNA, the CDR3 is TGCAGTGTAACAACTAATGAAAAACTGTTTTTT. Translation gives CSVTTNEKLFF.

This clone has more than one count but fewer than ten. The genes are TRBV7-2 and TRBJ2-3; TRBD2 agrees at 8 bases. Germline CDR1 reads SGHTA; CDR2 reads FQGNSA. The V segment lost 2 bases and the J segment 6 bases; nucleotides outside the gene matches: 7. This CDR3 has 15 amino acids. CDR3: CASSLPPRGGDTQYF. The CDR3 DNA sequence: TGTGCCAGCAGCTTACCCCCCCGCGGGGGGGATACGCAGTATTTT.

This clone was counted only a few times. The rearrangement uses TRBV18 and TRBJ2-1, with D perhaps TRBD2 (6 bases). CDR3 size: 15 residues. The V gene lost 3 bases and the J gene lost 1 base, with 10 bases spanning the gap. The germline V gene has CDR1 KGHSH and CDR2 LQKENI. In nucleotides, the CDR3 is TGTGCCAGCTCACCTTACGGGAGTTCCTACAATGAGCAGTTCTTC. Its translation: CASSPYGSSYNEQFF.

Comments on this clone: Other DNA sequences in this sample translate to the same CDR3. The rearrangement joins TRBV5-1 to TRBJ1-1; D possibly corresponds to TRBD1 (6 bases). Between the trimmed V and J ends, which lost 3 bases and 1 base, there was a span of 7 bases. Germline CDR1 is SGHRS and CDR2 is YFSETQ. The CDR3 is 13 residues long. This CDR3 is CASSSQGNTEAFF. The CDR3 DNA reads TGCGCCAGCAGCTCACAGGGGAACACTGAAGCTTTCTTT.

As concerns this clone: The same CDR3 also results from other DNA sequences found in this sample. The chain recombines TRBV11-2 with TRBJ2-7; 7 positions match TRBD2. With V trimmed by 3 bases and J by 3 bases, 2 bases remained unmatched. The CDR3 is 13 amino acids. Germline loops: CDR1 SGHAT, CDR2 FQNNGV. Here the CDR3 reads CASSLGGFYEQYF. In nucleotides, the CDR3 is TGTGCCAGCAGCTTGGGGGGGTTCTACGAGCAGTACTTC. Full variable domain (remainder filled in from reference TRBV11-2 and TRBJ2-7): EAGVAQSPRYKIIEKRQSVAFWCNPISGHATLYWYQQILGQGPKLLIQFQNNGVVDDSQLPKDRFSAERLKGVDSTLKIQPAKLEDSAVYLCASSLGGFYEQYFGPGTRLTVT.

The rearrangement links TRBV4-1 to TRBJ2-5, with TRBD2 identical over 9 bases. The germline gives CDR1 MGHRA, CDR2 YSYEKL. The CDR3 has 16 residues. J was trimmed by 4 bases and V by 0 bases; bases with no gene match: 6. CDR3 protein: CASSQEGAGGRETQYF. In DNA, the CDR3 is TGCGCCAGCAGCCAAGAAGGAGCGGGAGGTAGAGAGACCCAGTACTTC.

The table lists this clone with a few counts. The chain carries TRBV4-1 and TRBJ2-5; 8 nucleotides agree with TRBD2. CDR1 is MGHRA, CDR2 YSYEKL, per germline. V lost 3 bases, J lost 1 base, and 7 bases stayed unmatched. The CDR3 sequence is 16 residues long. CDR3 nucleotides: TGCGCCAGCAGCCAGGGGCTAGCGGGTCCCCAAGAGACCCAGTACTTC. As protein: CASSQGLAGPQETQYF.

CDR3 residues: CAWSPTGTGGGTEAFF. The CDR3 coding sequence is TGTGCCTGGAGTCCAACCGGGACAGGGGGCGGAACTGAAGCTTTCTTT. V and J are TRBV30 and TRBJ1-1; 12 bases agree with TRBD1. There are 16 residues in the CDR3. Germline V gene lookup returns CDR1 GTSNPN and CDR2 SVGIG (reference sequence). With V trimmed by 2 bases and J by 5 bases, 9 bases remained unmatched.

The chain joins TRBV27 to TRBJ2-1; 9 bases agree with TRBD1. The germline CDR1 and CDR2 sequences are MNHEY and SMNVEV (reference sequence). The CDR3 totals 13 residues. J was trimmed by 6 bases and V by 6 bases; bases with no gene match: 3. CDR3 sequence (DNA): TGTGCCAGCAGGAAACAGGGGGCCAATGAGCAGTTCTTC. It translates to CASRKQGANEQFF.

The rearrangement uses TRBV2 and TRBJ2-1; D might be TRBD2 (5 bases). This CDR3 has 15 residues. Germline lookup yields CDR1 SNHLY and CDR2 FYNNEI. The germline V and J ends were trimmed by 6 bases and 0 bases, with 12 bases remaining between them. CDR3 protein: CASSTDLSSYNEQFF. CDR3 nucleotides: TGTGCCAGCAGCACGGACTTAAGCTCCTACAATGAGCAGTTCTTC.